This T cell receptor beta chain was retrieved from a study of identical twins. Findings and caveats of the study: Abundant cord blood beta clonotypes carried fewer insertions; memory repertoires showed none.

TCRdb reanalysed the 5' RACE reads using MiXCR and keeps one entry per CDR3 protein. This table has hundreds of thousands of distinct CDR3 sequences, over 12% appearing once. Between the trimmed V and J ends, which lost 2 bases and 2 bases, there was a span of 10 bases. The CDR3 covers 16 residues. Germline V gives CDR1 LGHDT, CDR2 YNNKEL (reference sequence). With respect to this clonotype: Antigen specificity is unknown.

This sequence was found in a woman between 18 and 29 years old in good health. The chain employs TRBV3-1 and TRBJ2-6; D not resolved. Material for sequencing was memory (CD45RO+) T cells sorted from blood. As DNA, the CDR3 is TGTGCCAGCAGCCAATCGGACGGAGCTGGGGCCAACGTCCTGACTTTC. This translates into CASSQSDGAGANVLTF.